Described below is a single TCR beta chain sequence and its context. Its antigen is currently unknown. The CDR3 contains 17 residues. Germline V lookup: CDR1 DFQATT, CDR2 SNEGSKA (reference sequence). These data belong to a study of blood T cells in healthy people across ages. A second about 6 to 12 cycle PCR used barcoded and J-beta primers. Via MiXCR, TCRdb re-called the 5' RACE reads, giving one row per CDR3 protein. Of about 800,000 distinct CDR3 sequences listed, roughly 60% are singletons. Study findings and constraints: Naive T cell percentage showed a strong correlation with the diversity of TCR beta.

The V gene is TRBV20-1, the J gene TRBJ2-1; tentatively, D is TRBD1 (6 bases). The tail of the sequence fits TRBJ2-7 better, so the J call may be wrong. This TCR was recovered from a man aged 25-45 years in good health. Sequencing was done on a sample of blood. The CDR3 bases are TGCAGTGCTAGAGATTCCAGGGGCGAAAGCTCCTACAATGAGCAGTACTTC. This encodes CSARDSRGESSYNEQYF.